This TCR beta chain was recovered during a study of shared clonotypes between healthy human individuals. Measured with immunoSEQ multiplex PCR; TCRdb has only the in-frame clones, and not every one. The sample includes 550,000 to 600,000 clones, around 76% of them seen just once. The CDR3 is made up of 13 amino acids. Between the trimmed V and J ends, which lost 6 bases and 1 base, there was a span of 10 bases. Germline loops: CDR1 MNHEY, CDR2 SVGAGI. The sequenced sample was PBMCs. This TCR came from a woman aged 40 to 50 in good health. Some clones in this sample may be carry-over from other donors' samples. J is TRBJ2-7 and V is TRBV6-5; no clear D gene. The chain's CDR3 is CASRKDASYEQYF. In DNA, the CDR3 is TGTGCCAGCAGGAAGGACGCATCCTACGAGCAGTACTTC.